A single sample is the source of the 21 T cell receptor beta chains below, sequenced in a study of blood T cell repertoires in COVID-19. Clones were sequenced by immunoSEQ multiplex PCR, and TCRdb holds only the in-frame ones, with some missing. The sample consists of some 220,000 clones, about 84% of them appearing once. Sequencing was done on a sample of peripheral blood. The receptors originated from a human donor in a cohort sampled during active COVID-19.

This chain joins TRBV10-3 and TRBJ1-2; weak D call: TRBD1 (5 bases). The CDR3 is made up of 13 amino acids. Germline CDR1 and CDR2: ENHRY and SYGVKD. V was pared by 11 bases and J by 4 bases, with 17 bases between. CDR3: CAVGAGVGYGYTF. The CDR3 region has the DNA TGTGCCGTAGGGGCGGGGGTAGGCTATGGCTACACCTTC.

This sequence joins TRBV7-2 and TRBJ2-5, with TRBD2 matching 8 bases. Germline V gene data show CDR1 as SGHTA and CDR2 as FQGNSA. This CDR3 contains 14 residues. J was trimmed by 7 bases and V by 5 bases; bases with no gene match: 9. DNA of the CDR3: TGTGCCAGCAGCGTGACTAGCGCGGGGGGGACCCAGTACTTC. Protein sequence: CASSVTSAGGTQYF.

This clone came up once. The rearrangement uses TRBV12-2 and TRBJ1-1; the D call TRBD1 from the table was never checked on the DNA. TRBV12-2 is a listed pseudogene. The CDR3 runs to 17 residues. CDR3 in DNA: TGTGCAAGTCGCTTTAGGCGATTCGGACAGAGAGTTACTGAAGCTTTCTTT. It is translated as CASRFRRFGQRVTEAFF.

The chain uses TRBV7-3 and TRBJ2-1; D gene ambiguous. Trimming cost V 0 bases and J 7 bases, with 7 bases left between them. This CDR3 is built from 13 residues. Per the germline V gene, CDR1 is SGHTA and CDR2 is FQGTGA. CDR3 protein: CASSLTLDNEQFF. CDR3 in DNA: TGTGCCAGCAGCTTAACCCTAGATAATGAGCAGTTCTTC.

The chain recombines TRBV30 with TRBJ2-6, with D perhaps TRBD1 (6 bases). The CDR3 length is 17 residues. V lost 0 bases and J lost 1, with 13 bases in between. CDR1 is GTSNPN, CDR2 SVGIG, per germline (reference sequence). The CDR3 bases are TGTGCCTGGAGTGTGGGGGCCCGGGTTTCTGGGGCCAACGTCCTGACTTTC. This sequence encodes CAWSVGARVSGANVLTF.

The V call is TRBV11-3, the J call TRBJ2-1, with 11 bases aligning to TRBD2. The CDR3 contains 14 residues. The germline CDR1 and CDR2 sequences are SGHNT and YENEEA. The J segment lost 13 bases and the V segment lost 5 bases, leaving 10 bases of the junction unmatched. The CDR3 sequence is CASSPLVAGGQQFF. As DNA, the CDR3 is TGTGCCAGCAGCCCCCTGGTAGCGGGAGGGCAACAGTTCTTC.

This clone was counted only a few times. The chain couples TRBV18 to TRBJ1-1; TRBD1 is a possible D gene (6 bases). The CDR3 consists of 12 residues. CDR1 is KGHSH and CDR2 is LQKENI in the germline V gene. Trimming took 6 bases from V and 6 from J, leaving 11 bases between them. The CDR3 nucleotides read TGTGCCAGCTCCCAAGACAGGTCTGAAGCTTTCTTT. Protein: CASSQDRSEAFF.

This clone was observed many times. The rearrangement joins TRBV19 to TRBJ2-3, with 7 bases fitting TRBD1. The CDR3 is made up of 14 amino acids. Germline assignment: CDR1 LNHDA and CDR2 SQIVND (reference sequence). The trim removed 6 bases at V and 4 bases at J, leaving 7 bases unmatched. The CDR3 nucleotides are TGTGCCAGTAGGCTGACAGGGTCGGCAGATACGCAGTATTTT. This translates into CASRLTGSADTQYF.

This chain connects TRBV28 to TRBJ1-1, with TRBD1 matching over 9 bases. This CDR3 is 16 amino acids long. After removal of 7 bases from V and 2 bases from J, the junction contained 11 bases not matched to a gene. Germline CDR1 reads MDHEN; CDR2 reads SYDVKM. The CDR3 protein is CASTSPGQGRNTEAFF. CDR3 sequence (DNA): TGTGCCAGCACCTCCCCGGGACAGGGACGTAACACTGAAGCTTTCTTT.

This chain joins TRBV7-2 and TRBJ2-1, with 9 bases aligning to TRBD2. The CDR3 runs to 16 residues. Germline assignment: CDR1 SGHTA and CDR2 FQGNSA. The junction had 12 bases not matched to a gene; V was cut back by 4 bases and J by 8 bases. Written as DNA, the CDR3 is TGTGCCAGCAGCTCGAAGGCGGGAGGGCGGTGGGATGAGCAGTTCTTC. Translating gives CASSSKAGGRWDEQFF.

This chain connects TRBV5-1 to TRBJ2-3; D perhaps matches TRBD2 (6 bases). The V end was cut by 0 bases, the J end by 6 bases, with 20 bases between. The CDR3 is 17 amino acids. Per the germline V gene, CDR1 is SGHRS and CDR2 is YFSETQ. The chain's CDR3 is CASSLGVTGGVPDTQYF. The CDR3, as DNA: TGCGCCAGCAGCTTGGGGGTGACGGGCGGGGTCCCTGATACGCAGTATTTT.

Details on this clone: Compared with germline, one end of the junction differs, possibly owing to a read error. The CDR3 DNA sequence: TGTGCCAGCAGCCCTGGCTCCAACGAGCAGTACTTC. Translated: CASSPGSNEQYF. This sequence joins TRBV9 and TRBJ2-7, with D hard to call. The CDR3 has 12 residues. Germline CDR1 SGDLS, CDR2 YYNGEE.

V is TRBV5-1 and J is TRBJ2-1; D possibly corresponds to TRBD2 (6 bases). The germline gives CDR1 SGHRS, CDR2 YFSETQ. V was shortened by 0 bases and J by 2 bases, with 9 bases between the two germline ends. This CDR3 comprises 15 residues. The CDR3: CASSLGGAAYNEQFF. DNA of the CDR3: TGCGCCAGCAGCTTGGGCGGGGCAGCCTACAATGAGCAGTTCTTC.

This clone was observed once. V gene TRBV18 combines with J gene TRBJ1-6; TRBD1 aligns across 7 bases. CDR1 and CDR2 (germline): KGHSH, LQKENI. V lost 3 bases and J lost 4; bases outside the gene matches: 6. There are 16 residues in the CDR3. CDR3 DNA sequence: TGTGCCAGCTCACCGAAATTACAGGGGTATAATTCACCCCTCCACTTT. It encodes CASSPKLQGYNSPLHF.

CDR3 coding DNA: TGTGCCAGCAGCTTTGACTCCAATGAGCAGTTCTTC. As protein: CASSFDSNEQFF. The V and J genes are TRBV3-1 (or the pseudogene TRBV3-2) and TRBJ2-1; no clear D gene. The V gene lost 5 bases and the J gene lost 6 bases, with 8 bases spanning the gap. This CDR3 has 12 residues. Germline CDR1 reads LGHDT; CDR2 reads YNNKEL (reference sequence).

This clone was observed a handful of times. This CDR3 is also generated by other DNA sequences in the sample. The genes are TRBV5-1 and TRBJ2-3; D call uncertain. The CDR3 covers 12 residues. Trimming left V 0 bases short and J 4 bases short, with 3 bases between. CDR1 and CDR2 (germline): SGHRS, YFSETQ. CDR3 amino acids: CASSLAADTQYF. The CDR3 DNA is TGCGCCAGCAGCTTGGCGGCAGATACGCAGTATTTT.

This rearrangement joins TRBV7-9 to TRBJ1-2; tentative D call: TRBD1 (5 bases). This CDR3 region has 13 residues. The V end was cut by 5 bases, the J end by 8 bases, with 15 bases between. CDR1 is SEHNR and CDR2 is FQNEAQ in the germline V gene (reference sequence). CDR3 region: CASSTPSGGGYTF. The CDR3 DNA reads TGTGCCAGCAGCACCCCCTCCGGGGGAGGCTACACCTTC. Based on the CDR3 plus reference TRBV7-9 and TRBJ1-2, the full variable domain is DTGVSQNPRHKITKRGQNVTFRCDPISEHNRLYWYRQTLGQGPEFLTYFQNEAQLEKSRLLSDRFSAERPKGSFSTLEIQRTEQGDSAMYLCASSTPSGGGYTFGSGTRLTVV.

The chain has TRBV4-1 and TRBJ2-1; D is possibly TRBD2 (5 bases). The length of the CDR3 is 14 residues. The germline V gene encodes CDR1 MGHRA and CDR2 YSYEKL. Trimming removed 1 base from V and 9 bases from J, with 13 bases in between. The CDR3 loop is CASSQGAEDREQFF. Here the CDR3 DNA reads TGCGCCAGCAGCCAAGGAGCGGAGGACCGTGAGCAGTTCTTC.

The V and J genes are TRBV2 and TRBJ2-1; 8 positions match TRBD2. J was trimmed by 0 bases and V by 3 bases; bases with no gene match: 10. Germline values: CDR1 SNHLY, CDR2 FYNNEI. The CDR3 consists of 18 residues. DNA of the CDR3: TGTGCCAGCAGTGACCCTAGGACTAGCCGGAGCTCCTACAATGAGCAGTTCTTC. Protein sequence: CASSDPRTSRSSYNEQFF.

The chain is built from TRBV4-1 and TRBJ2-3; 14 bases are shared with TRBD2. Germline values: CDR1 MGHRA, CDR2 YSYEKL. V gave up 4 bases and J gave up 0 bases; unmatched junction bases: 6. The length of the CDR3 is 18 residues. CDR3 region: CASSPRLAGGRSTDTQYF. The CDR3, as DNA: TGCGCCAGCAGCCCCAGACTAGCGGGGGGGCGGAGCACAGATACGCAGTATTTT.

The chain carries TRBV14 and TRBJ2-2, with 8 bases identical to TRBD2. V shed 2 bases and J 6 bases; nucleotides not matched to a gene: 5. The CDR3 loop spans 15 amino acids. The germline gives CDR1 SGHDN, CDR2 FVKESK. The CDR3 coding sequence is TGTGCCAGCAGCCAACTAGCGGGCCCCGCCGGGGAGCTGTTTTTT. Translated: CASSQLAGPAGELFF.